The sequence of this TCR beta chain was determined in a study of shared clonotypes between healthy human individuals. Genomic DNA (from each subset) was split evenly across several immunoSEQ plates. Only in-frame clones appear in the TCRdb table, and some are missing; sequencing was by immunoSEQ multiplex PCR. The sample records 2.5 million or so clones, roughly nine tenths being singletons. The CDR3 length is 19 residues. V trimming: 0 bases; J trimming: 0 bases; junction bases outside the gene matches: 11. The germline V gene encodes CDR1 SEHNR and CDR2 FQNEAQ (reference sequence). The V call is TRBV7-9, the J call TRBJ2-5; TRBD2 matches at 9 bases. The source material was naive CD4+ T cells sorted from blood. Subset: CD45RA+ positively selected. This TCR was recovered from a man between 18 and 35 years old in good health. CDR3 sequence (DNA): TGTGCCAGCAGCTTAGCGCTGACTAGCGGACTAAAGAACCAAGAGACCCAGTACTTC. Its translation: CASSLALTSGLKNQETQYF. The whole variable domain, remainder taken from reference TRBV7-9 and TRBJ2-5, is DTGVSQNPRHKITKRGQNVTFRCDPISEHNRLYWYRQTLGQGPEFLTYFQNEAQLEKSRLLSDRFSAERPKGSFSTLEIQRTEQGDSAMYLCASSLALTSGLKNQETQYFGPGTRLLVL.